The 22 T cell receptor beta chains given below trace back to one sample, sequenced in a study of T cells in Graves' hyperthyroidism and ophthalmopathy. RNA transcripts yielded amplified TCR beta CDR3 regions. First-round RT-PCR of the TCR CDR3 relied on the HTBI primer set. MiXCR, applied by TCRdb to the multiplex PCR reads, yields one record per CDR3 protein. The sample contains about 210,000 distinct CDR3 sequences, 15% to 20% of which appear only once. The material sequenced was blood. These receptors were obtained from a man in his forties or fifties with Graves' hyperthyroidism.

In its sample, this clonotype was seen a few times. The chain joins TRBV5-1 to TRBJ2-5, with a possible D match to TRBD2 (7 bases). Germline CDR1 and CDR2: SGHRS and YFSETQ. V gave up 1 base and J gave up 5 bases, with 18 bases separating them. CDR3 length equals 16 residues. CDR3 nucleotides: TGCGCCAGCAGCTTGAGTTCGACTAAGGGGGGGGAGACCCAGTACTTC. Protein: CASSLSSTKGGETQYF.

This clonotype was seen repeatedly, ten times or more. The chain uses TRBV28 and TRBJ2-7; D is perhaps TRBD1 (5 bases). This CDR3 is 13 amino acids long. CDR1 is MDHEN, CDR2 SYDVKM, per germline. V lost 9 bases and J lost 7, with 19 bases in between. The chain's CDR3 is CASFRPDTTEQYF. The CDR3 DNA is TGTGCCAGTTTCCGCCCGGACACCACGGAGCAGTACTTC.

This clonotype was observed many times. V is TRBV27 and J is TRBJ2-3; 8 bases map to TRBD1. CDR1 and CDR2 from the germline V gene are MNHEY and SMNVEV (reference sequence). The CDR3 is 13 amino acids. V was clipped by 7 bases and J by 5 bases; unmatched bases: 5. The CDR3 spells CASKTGGGDTQYF. The CDR3 region has the DNA TGTGCCAGCAAAACAGGGGGTGGAGATACGCAGTATTTT.

The rearrangement uses TRBV6-1 and TRBJ1-2, with a possible D match to TRBD1 (6 bases). Germline-derived CDR1 and CDR2 are MNHNS and SASEGT. Trimming took off 5 bases at V and 8 bases at J, with 15 bases between the two ends. The CDR3 runs 13 residues. The CDR3 here is CASSPSGERGYTF. CDR3 coding DNA: TGTGCCAGCAGTCCCTCAGGGGAAAGAGGCTACACCTTC.

This clonotype was observed at least ten times. The rearrangement uses TRBV20-1 and TRBJ2-1; 13 nucleotides line up with TRBD2. The CDR3 contains 16 residues. Trimming cost V 0 bases and J 7 bases; bases outside gene matches: 6. Germline CDR1 reads DFQATT; CDR2 reads SNEGSKA (reference sequence). The CDR3 here is CSARDWTSGSGNEQFF. In nucleotides, the CDR3 is TGCAGTGCTAGAGATTGGACTAGCGGGAGTGGGAATGAGCAGTTCTTC.

V and J are TRBV19 and TRBJ1-5; D gene unclear. Trimming pared 7 bases from V and 3 bases from J, leaving 13 bases between. Germline lookup yields CDR1 LNHDA and CDR2 SQIVND (reference sequence). The CDR3 runs to 14 residues. The CDR3, as DNA: TGTGCCAGTAAACACCAAAGCCCCAATCAGCCCCAGCATTTT. Translated, it gives CASKHQSPNQPQHF.

The table lists this clonotype with many counts. The rearrangement joins TRBV2 to TRBJ2-7, with TRBD2 as a possible D gene (5 bases). From germline, CDR1 is SNHLY and CDR2 FYNNEI. V gave up 4 bases and J gave up 0 bases, with 10 bases separating them. The CDR3 contains 14 residues. The chain's CDR3 is CASSVERGSYEQYF. CDR3 coding DNA: TGTGCCAGCAGTGTCGAACGGGGCTCCTACGAGCAGTACTTC.

This clonotype has ten or more counts. CDR3 sequence (DNA): TGTGCCAGCAGTTACTCGAATGCCCGTGAGCAGTTCTTC. It yields the protein CASSYSNAREQFF. The genes are TRBV6-2 or TRBV6-3 and TRBJ2-1; D is undetermined. Trimming removed 0 bases at V and 9 bases at J, with 9 bases between. The CDR3 contains 13 residues. Germline CDR1 and CDR2: MNHEY and SVGEGT.

The table lists this clonotype with a few counts. A junction end diverges from the germline sequence, so it may reflect a read error. The V call is TRBV28, the J call TRBJ2-1, with D possibly being TRBD1 (5 bases). The CDR3 is made up of 14 amino acids. Germline CDR1 MDHEN, CDR2 SYDVKM. CDR3 nucleotides: TGTGCCATCACCCCCACGACAGATTACAATGAGCAGTCCTTC. It translates to CAITPTTDYNEQSF.

J is TRBJ1-5 and V is TRBV6-1; 8 bases align to TRBD1. The CDR3 has 14 residues. Trimming took 5 bases from V and 5 from J; bases not matched to a gene: 5. CDR1 and CDR2 (germline): MNHNS, SASEGT. CDR3 nucleotide sequence: TGTGCCAGCAGTTATACAGGGGGTCATCAGCCCCAGCATTTT. Protein product: CASSYTGGHQPQHF.

This clonotype was detected many times. This chain connects TRBV3-1 to TRBJ2-5, with D perhaps being TRBD1 or TRBD2 (5 bases each). Germline V gene lookup returns CDR1 LGHDT and CDR2 YNNKEL (reference sequence). The CDR3 is made up of 13 amino acids. Trimming cost V 3 bases and J 5 bases, with 10 bases left between them. CDR3 DNA: TGTGCCAGCAGCCACCGGGACGCCGAGACCCAGTACTTC. Translated, it gives CASSHRDAETQYF.

This clonotype has only a few counts. The rearrangement uses TRBV5-1 and TRBJ2-6; 7 bases fit TRBD1. The ends lost 7 bases at V and 3 bases at J; junction bases unmatched: 10. CDR3 size: 16 residues. From germline, CDR1 is SGHRS and CDR2 YFSETQ. CDR3: CASGRQGNFGANVLTF. The CDR3 DNA sequence: TGCGCCAGCGGTCGACAGGGCAACTTTGGGGCCAACGTCCTGACTTTC. Together with reference TRBV5-1 and TRBJ2-6, the CDR3 gives the full variable domain: KAGVTQTPRYLIKTRGQQVTLSCSPISGHRSVSWYQQTPGQGLQFLFEYFSETQRNKGNFPGRFSGRQFSNSRSEMNVSTLELGDSALYLCASGRQGNFGANVLTFGAGSRLTVL.

This chain links TRBV5-1 with TRBJ2-7; TRBD2 matches 9 bases. Looked up from germline, CDR1 is SGHRS and CDR2 is YFSETQ. Losses at the gene ends were 0 bases for V and 3 bases for J; bases not matched to a gene: 4. The CDR3 runs 15 residues. The CDR3 loop reads CASSLGLADLYEQYF. CDR3 nucleotides: TGCGCCAGCAGCTTGGGACTAGCGGACCTCTACGAGCAGTACTTC.

This clonotype was detected many times. The chain joins TRBV18 to TRBJ2-7; D tentatively reads TRBD1 or TRBD2 (6 bases each). The CDR3 covers 16 residues. The V and J ends lost 2 bases and 0 bases respectively, with 14 bases between them. The germline gives CDR1 KGHSH, CDR2 LQKENI. The CDR3 coding sequence is TGTGCCAGCTCACCAGTGGGGGCGGGACCCTCCTACGAGCAGTACTTC. Residues: CASSPVGAGPSYEQYF.

This clonotype came up a few times. This chain joins TRBV5-1 and TRBJ2-3; the D is unclear. This CDR3 has 15 amino acids. Germline CDR1 SGHRS, CDR2 YFSETQ. Trimming stripped 1 base from V and 3 bases from J, with 12 bases between. CDR3 DNA: TGCGCCAGCAGCTTGTTAAAGCAATTTACAGATACGCAGTATTTT. Its translation is CASSLLKQFTDTQYF.

The chain recombines TRBV28 with TRBJ1-3; D is uncertain. This CDR3 spans 16 amino acids. V lost 1 base, J lost 0 bases, and 10 bases lay in between. Looked up from germline, CDR1 is MDHEN and CDR2 is SYDVKM. CDR3 nucleotides: TGTGCCAGCAGTTTATATTCACCGAACTCTGGAAACACCATATATTTT. Protein sequence: CASSLYSPNSGNTIYF. The full variable domain, with the rest looked up from reference TRBV28 and TRBJ1-3, is DVKVTQSSRYLVKRTGEKVFLECVQDMDHENMFWYRQDPGLGLRLIYFSYDVKMKEKGDIPEGYSVSREKKERFSLILESASTNQTSMYLCASSLYSPNSGNTIYFGEGSWLTVV.

This clonotype appeared a few times. CDR3 loop: CATSLQGANEQFF. Here the CDR3 DNA reads TGTGCCACCAGCTTACAGGGGGCTAATGAGCAGTTCTTC. The chain links TRBV15 to TRBJ2-1, with TRBD1 matching over 9 bases. Germline-derived CDR1 and CDR2 are LNHNV and YYDKDF (reference sequence). CDR3 length: 13 residues. V dropped 5 bases and J dropped 7; count of bases not matched to a gene: 3.

DNA for the CDR3: TGCGCCAGCAGCTTGCAGTTGGGTGGCTATGGCTACACCTTC. Protein: CASSLQLGGYGYTF. V and J are TRBV5-1 and TRBJ1-2; no clear D gene. This CDR3 region has 14 residues. Trimming shortened V by 1 base and J by 4 bases, and 11 bases separated the two germline ends. Germline V CDR1 and CDR2: SGHRS, YFSETQ.

V usage is TRBV5-1 and J usage is TRBJ1-2, with 9 bases matching TRBD1. The CDR3 has 14 residues. Trimming at V came to 3 bases and at J to 6 bases, leaving 6 bases not matched to a gene. Germline values: CDR1 SGHRS, CDR2 YFSETQ. The CDR3 here is CASSWGQGLDGYTF. CDR3 sequence (DNA): TGCGCCAGCAGCTGGGGACAGGGCCTCGATGGCTACACCTTC.

There are a few counts of this clonotype. The chain joins TRBV5-8 to TRBJ2-1, with a tentative D call TRBD2 (6 bases). The CDR3 loop spans 15 amino acids. Trimming took 0 bases from V and 4 from J, leaving 11 bases between them. Germline CDR1 is SGHTS and CDR2 is YDEGEE. The chain's CDR3 is CASSLDWGVYNEQFF. CDR3 DNA sequence: TGTGCCAGCAGCTTGGATTGGGGGGTGTACAATGAGCAGTTCTTC.

This chain joins TRBV7-3 and TRBJ2-7; tentatively, D is TRBD1 (5 bases). From germline, CDR1 is SGHTA and CDR2 FQGTGA. CDR3 length equals 14 residues. V shed 2 bases and J shed 2 bases, with 10 bases lying between them. For the CDR3, the DNA is TGTGCCAGCAGCTTAGATGCAGGGCCCTACGAGCAGTACTTC. It encodes CASSLDAGPYEQYF.

This clonotype was found a few times. The chain is built from TRBV12-3 or TRBV12-4 and TRBJ1-1; D gene unclear. Trimming cost V 4 bases and J 3 bases, with 6 bases left between them. The CDR3 is 12 amino acids. CDR3 nucleotide sequence: TGTGCCAGCAGTTACACGTACACTGAAGCTTTCTTT. This gives the protein CASSYTYTEAFF.